Below are 10 T cell receptor beta chains sequenced from a single sample in a study of blood T cells in healthy people across ages. Next came a second PCR, run for about 7 to 12 cycles, which used a sample-barcoded 5' primer along with a J-beta primer mix. MiXCR was run by TCRdb on the 5' RACE reads, yielding one entry per CDR3 protein. This sample has about 640,000 distinct CDR3 sequences, with under 70% found just once. The sample consisted of blood. Receptor source: a man aged 55 to 70 in good health.

The genes are TRBV20-1 and TRBJ2-4; perhaps TRBD2 as D (7 bases). Germline loops: CDR1 DFQATT, CDR2 SNEGSKA (reference sequence). The CDR3 consists of 15 residues. V was shortened by 5 bases and J by 2 bases, with 16 bases between the two germline ends. The chain's CDR3 is CSAVRGASTKNIQYF. The CDR3, as DNA: TGCAGTGCTGTCCGGGGGGCGTCGACCAAAAACATTCAGTACTTC.

The rearrangement links TRBV28 to TRBJ1-2; 8 bases are a match to TRBD1. Per the germline V gene, CDR1 is MDHEN and CDR2 is SYDVKM. This CDR3 region has 14 residues. V lost 8 bases, J lost 4 bases, and 9 bases stayed unmatched. The CDR3 DNA reads TGTGCCAGCCCCCCGGACAGGGCGCTCTATGGCTACACCTTC. Encoded protein: CASPPDRALYGYTF.

The chain joins TRBV7-9 to TRBJ1-3; D not certain. With 5 bases removed from V and 0 bases from J, the gap between germline ends came to 11 bases. CDR1 is SEHNR, CDR2 FQNEAQ, per germline (reference sequence). The CDR3 has 15 amino acids. CDR3 coding DNA: TGTGCCAGCAGCCCCCGGCGGGGCTCTGGAAACACCATATATTTT. Translation gives CASSPRRGSGNTIYF.

This clonotype came up a few times. This sequence joins TRBV5-1 and TRBJ2-5; D not certain. CDR3 length equals 13 residues. Trimming stripped 0 bases from V and 11 bases from J, with 14 bases between. Germline CDR1 SGHRS, CDR2 YFSETQ. The CDR3 DNA sequence: TGCGCCAGCAGCTTGGGAACTCCCGATGAGCAGTACTTC. As protein: CASSLGTPDEQYF.

The J gene is TRBJ2-1, the V gene TRBV18; D perhaps matches TRBD2 (6 bases). Looked up from germline, CDR1 is KGHSH and CDR2 is LQKENI. The V and J ends lost 3 bases and 3 bases respectively, with 21 bases between them. The CDR3 totals 18 residues. This CDR3 reads CASSPEPGELRDYNEQFF. CDR3 sequence (DNA): TGTGCCAGCTCACCGGAGCCGGGGGAACTACGGGACTACAATGAGCAGTTCTTC.

This chain links TRBV18 with TRBJ2-5, with TRBD1 matching 9 bases. TRBJ2-7 matches the DNA end more closely, so the J call is doubtful. CDR3 size: 16 residues. Germline loops: CDR1 KGHSH, CDR2 LQKENI. This CDR3 reads CASSPPPGTGPREQYF. The CDR3 nucleotides are TGTGCCAGCTCACCACCTCCCGGGACAGGGCCACGCGAGCAGTACTTC.

V gene TRBV24-1 combines with J gene TRBJ1-2, with D possibly matching TRBD1 (5 bases). The ends were cut back, 2 bases at V and 6 bases at J, with 15 bases in the middle. In germline, CDR1 is KGHDR, CDR2 SFDVKD. This CDR3 has 15 residues. DNA of the CDR3: TGTGCCACCAGTGATTCCAGCCGGGGGACCCATGGCTACACCTTC. Protein product: CATSDSSRGTHGYTF.

A remark on this clonotype: Mismatch with germline at one junction end may stem from a read error. This CDR3 is CSVGDLYSNQPQPF. The CDR3, as DNA: TGCAGCGTCGGGGACTTATATAGCAATCAGCCCCAGCCTTTT. The chain links TRBV29-1 to TRBJ1-5; possibly TRBD1 for D (5 bases). Germline CDR1 and CDR2: SQVTM and ANQGSEA. This CDR3 has 14 amino acids.

This clonotype was counted a few times. The genes are TRBV3-1 and TRBJ2-1, with 11 bases that match TRBD1. The V gene end was trimmed by 0 bases and the J gene end by 9 bases; junction bases not matched to a gene: 4. CDR1 is LGHDT, CDR2 YNNKEL, per germline (reference sequence). The CDR3 contains 15 residues. The CDR3 region is CASSQEGQGAGEQFF. The CDR3 DNA is TGTGCCAGCAGCCAAGAAGGACAGGGGGCGGGTGAGCAGTTCTTC.

This clonotype was detected ten times or more. The chain carries TRBV7-2 and TRBJ2-5; D is uncertain. The CDR3 covers 11 residues. CDR1 and CDR2 from the germline V gene are SGHTA and FQGNSA. V was cut by 5 bases and J by 7 bases, with 8 bases left in between. In nucleotides, the CDR3 is TGTGCCAGCAGCCATTCGTGGACCCAGTACTTC. This encodes CASSHSWTQYF.